Presented here are 15 T cell receptor beta chains from one specimen sequenced in a study of T cell clonality in common variable immunodeficiency. The table came from immunoSEQ multiplex PCR; TCRdb's copy has only in-frame clones and leaves some out. The sample contains some 60,000 clones, none of them singletons. Sequencing input: peripheral blood mononuclear cells. These receptors were taken from a person aged 18 to 70 in good health.

This clone was observed many times. The sequence runs out 3 residues before the end of the CDR3; the remainder is reconstructed from the germline J gene. This sequence joins TRBV28 and TRBJ2-7, with 10 bases identical to TRBD2. Trimming at V came to 5 bases and at J to 1 base, leaving 14 bases not matched to a gene. Germline CDR1 MDHEN, CDR2 SYDVKM. The CDR3 extends over 18 amino acids. The covered CDR3 bases are TGTGCCAGCAGTCTCCCTCTTCTCGGACTAGCGGTATCCTACGAG. This encodes CASSLPLLGLAVSYE. In full, the CDR3 is CASSLPLLGLAVSYEQYF.

This clone was seen repeatedly, ten times or more. The read comes to an end 3 residues before the CDR3 does, leaving the germline J gene to fill in the end. The chain combines TRBV2 with TRBJ2-1; 12 bases line up with TRBD2. The V gene end was trimmed by 6 bases and the J gene end by 9 bases; junction bases not matched to a gene: 12. The V gene's germline CDR1 is SNHLY and CDR2 FYNNEI. This CDR3 spans 16 amino acids. Partial CDR3 DNA: TGTGCCAGCAGCAGATCTCGGACTAGCGGGAATAGTGAG. Translation gives CASSRSRTSGNSE. The whole CDR3 protein is CASSRSRTSGNSEQFF.

In this sample, this clone turned up many times. The sequenced CDR3 bases are TGCAGCGGCTCAGTTAACACTGAA. Protein product: CSGSVNTE. The entire CDR3 is CSGSVNTEAFF. The rearrangement joins TRBV29-1 to TRBJ1-1; D remains unclear. The CDR3 end lies 3 residues beyond the end of the read and is filled in from the germline J gene. Germline V gene lookup returns CDR1 SQVTM and CDR2 ANQGSEA. The CDR3 length is 11 residues. Trimming shortened V by 7 bases and J by 2 bases, and 8 bases separated the two germline ends.

The table lists this clone with many counts. The CDR3 end falls 3 residues outside the read, so it is completed with the germline J gene. The chain links TRBV20-1 to TRBJ2-1; possibly TRBD2 for D (5 bases). The CDR3 runs to 15 residues. CDR1 is DFQATT, CDR2 SNEGSKA, per germline (reference sequence). V was shortened by 2 bases and J by 4 bases, with 15 bases between the two germline ends. CDR3 amino acids: CSARRPSPGYNEQFF. The CDR3 DNA, read in part, is TGCAGTGCTAGAAGGCCCTCGCCGGGGTACAATGAG.

This clone was counted ten times or more. The sequenced fragment ends 3 residues before the CDR3 boundary, so the rest is inferred from the germline J gene. V gene TRBV30 combines with J gene TRBJ1-4; unclear D gene. The CDR3 has 13 amino acids. Trimming stripped 0 bases from V and 4 bases from J, with 6 bases between. Germline values: CDR1 GTSNPN, CDR2 SVGIG (reference sequence). The CDR3 bases that were read are TGTGCCTGGAGTGTAGGCCTTAATGAAAAA. Translation: CAWSVGLNEK. The whole CDR3 reads CAWSVGLNEKLFF. Together with reference TRBV30 and TRBJ1-4, the CDR3 gives the full variable domain: SQTIHQWPATLVQPVGSPLSLECTVEGTSNPNLYWYRQAAGRGLQLLFYSVGIGQISSEVPQNLSASRPQDRQFILSSKKLLLSDSGFYLCAWSVGLNEKLFFGSGTQLSVL.

This clone was counted ten times or more. The read terminates 3 residues ahead of where the CDR3 ends, so the germline J gene completes it. This chain connects TRBV10-3 to TRBJ2-7, with 8 bases matching TRBD1. The V segment lost 6 bases and the J segment 0 bases; nucleotides outside the gene matches: 10. CDR3 length: 16 residues. In germline, CDR1 is ENHRY, CDR2 SYGVKD. The sequenced CDR3 bases are TGTGCCATCAGCCTGGACAGGGCGAAAAACTCCTACGAG. Translation gives CAISLDRAKNSYE. In full, the CDR3 is CAISLDRAKNSYEQYF.

This clone was counted many times. CDR3 DNA (partial): TGTGCCAGCAGCCAAGATAGAAAAGGTGCTAGTTCCGGGGAG. It is translated as CASSQDRKGASSGE. The complete CDR3 reads CASSQDRKGASSGELFF. The V gene is TRBV3-1 (or the pseudogene TRBV3-2), the J gene TRBJ2-2, with unresolved D. The sequenced fragment ends 3 residues before the CDR3 boundary, so the rest is inferred from the germline J gene. Per germline, CDR1 LGHDT and CDR2 YNNKEL (reference sequence). The CDR3 runs 17 residues. V lost 0 bases and J 6 bases, leaving 17 bases between the germline ends.

This clone showed up many times. The CDR3 extends 3 residues past the end of the read, so its final part is completed from the germline J gene. This rearrangement joins TRBV9 to TRBJ2-7; D uncertain. The V end was cut by 0 bases, the J end by 5 bases, with 9 bases between. From germline, CDR1 is SGDLS and CDR2 YYNGEE. The CDR3 loop spans 13 amino acids. Incomplete CDR3 DNA: TGTGCCAGCAGCGTAGGGCTTCAGGACGAG. It specifies CASSVGLQDE. The whole CDR3 is CASSVGLQDEQYF.

Many counts were recorded for this clone. The read gets to within 3 residues of the CDR3 end, and the germline J gene fills in the rest. V usage is TRBV7-8 and J usage is TRBJ2-3; D not certain. The V end lost 5 bases, the J end lost 4 bases, and 13 bases lay between the germline ends. Germline V gives CDR1 SGHVS, CDR2 FQNEAQ. CDR3 length: 14 amino acids. CDR3 sequence: CASSPPLAPDTQYF. Incomplete CDR3 DNA: TGTGCCAGCAGCCCCCCGTTGGCCCCAGATACG.

This clone showed up many times. The read ends 3 residues shy of where the CDR3 ends; the end is completed using the germline J gene. The chain employs TRBV2 and TRBJ2-1; weak D call: TRBD2 (6 bases). V dropped 4 bases and J dropped 1 base, with 11 bases sitting between them. This CDR3 spans 15 amino acids. Looked up from germline, CDR1 is SNHLY and CDR2 is FYNNEI. The chain's CDR3 is CASSVEGWSYNEQFF. The DNA read from the CDR3 is TGTGCCAGCAGTGTGGAGGGGTGGTCCTACAATGAG.

The table lists this clone with many counts. The read ends 3 residues before the CDR3 terminus; that terminus is restored from the germline J gene. The V call is TRBV20-1, the J call TRBJ1-6, with D possibly matching TRBD1 (5 bases). Germline CDR1 DFQATT, CDR2 SNEGSKA (reference sequence). Trimming cost V 0 bases and J 1 base, with 13 bases left between them. This CDR3 has 17 residues. The CDR3 loop reads CSARDLQGQSYNSPLHF. Partial CDR3 DNA: TGCAGTGCTAGAGATCTTCAGGGTCAGTCCTATAATTCACCC.

This clone was observed many times. The read finishes 3 residues shy of the CDR3 end, and the germline J gene is used to complete it. V is TRBV19 and J is TRBJ2-7; a possible D gene is TRBD1 (5 bases). Germline values: CDR1 LNHDA, CDR2 SQIVND (reference sequence). Trimming removed 6 bases at V and 1 base at J, with 10 bases between. CDR3 length: 13 amino acids. The CDR3 bases that were read are TGTGCCAGTAGCTTAGGGGATTCCTACGAG. Encoded protein: CASSLGDSYE. The full-length CDR3 reads as CASSLGDSYEQYF.

This clone was detected ten times or more. The read comes to an end 3 residues before the CDR3 does, leaving the germline J gene to fill in the end. This chain uses TRBV4-2 with TRBJ2-1; perhaps TRBD1 as D (6 bases). The CDR3 is 14 amino acids. The V gene lost 4 bases and the J gene lost 6 bases, with 13 bases spanning the gap. Germline V gives CDR1 LGHNA, CDR2 YNFKEQ. The part of the CDR3 DNA that was read is TGTGCCAGCAGCCGGTCAGGGGTGGGCAATGAG. Encoded protein: CASSRSGVGNE. The full-length CDR3 reads as CASSRSGVGNEQFF.

This clone was counted at least ten times. Sequencing ends 3 residues short of the CDR3 end; the germline J gene provides the rest. The chain employs TRBV5-1 and TRBJ1-2, with TRBD1 matching 7 bases. The CDR3 loop spans 15 amino acids. The V segment lost 4 bases and the J segment 4 bases; nucleotides outside the gene matches: 10. Germline values: CDR1 SGHRS, CDR2 YFSETQ. This chain's CDR3 is CASSLTGATGYGYTF. CDR3 DNA (partial): TGCGCCAGCAGCCTTACAGGGGCGACAGGCTATGGC.

This clone was seen many times. One end of the junction is discordant with germline, which a read error may explain. Sequencing ends 3 residues short of the CDR3 end; the germline J gene provides the rest. This chain joins TRBV4-2 and TRBJ1-1; possibly TRBD1 for D (5 bases). The germline gives CDR1 LGHNA, CDR2 YNFKEQ. The CDR3 covers 14 residues. CDR3: CASSLFGGGTEAFF. The CDR3 DNA, read in part, is TGCGCCAGCAGCCTCTTCGGGGGGGGCACTGAA.